This TCR beta chain was recorded in a study of blood T cell repertoires in COVID-19. For the study at large: Collection of acute and convalescent COVID-19 samples took place in the United States, Italy and Spain. PBMCs, B-cell-depleted T cells, or T cells provided the cDNA or gDNA that made up the material.

Authors' processing steps: Estimated nucleated cell counts came from reference gene primer amplification. Profiled with immunoSEQ multiplex PCR; TCRdb holds only in-frame clones, not every one. V, J and clone size are taken as reported in that table, and D and trimming were inferred from the DNA itself. Among 200,000 to 250,000 clones listed, approximately 86% were seen once. Followed over time, Seattle patients had been enrolled while infection was active. V lost 6 bases and J 4 bases, leaving 18 bases between the germline ends. The CDR3 length is 15 residues. Germline V gene sequence: CDR1 LNHDA, CDR2 SQIVND (reference sequence).

This rearrangement joins TRBV19 to TRBJ1-2, with a weak D call TRBD1 (5 bases). The receptor was isolated from a woman aged 30 to 39 with COVID-19, enrolled during active disease. Sequenced sample: peripheral blood. The CDR3 sequence: CASRTDSGAPYGYTF. CDR3 sequence (DNA): TGTGCCAGTAGGACTGACAGTGGGGCTCCCTATGGCTACACCTTC. The full variable domain, rest sourced from reference TRBV19 and TRBJ1-2, is DGGITQSPKYLFRKEGQNVTLSCEQNLNHDAMYWYRQDPGQGLRLIYYSQIVNDFQKGDIAEGYSVSREKKESFPLTVTSAQKNPTAFYLCASRTDSGAPYGYTFGSGTRLTVV.